A selection of T cell receptor beta chains follows, all from one sample in a study of glioma-infiltrating T cells after dendritic cell vaccination. This table comes from immunoSEQ multiplex PCR, and its TCRdb copy is limited to in-frame clones, with some not included. The sample consists of roughly 50,000 clones, about nine tenths of them appearing once. The material sequenced was blood, taken after dendritic cell vaccination. These receptors were taken from a human donor with glioblastoma. The CDR3 runs from the conserved cysteine through the conserved F or W. Fields, in order: V gene, D gene, J gene, clone size, CDR3 DNA, CDR3 protein. D genes are given only for firm matches. Clone size is shown for a subset of rows, as once, few, many or a class of expanded clone.

TRBV28,NA,TRBJ2-2,once,TGTGCCAGCATCGCCGGACAGTACACCGGGGAGCTGTTTTTT,CASIAGQYTGELFF
TRBV19,NA,TRBJ1-1,NA,TGTGCCAGTAGTATAGGTCGGGGGACGATGCTGGTTAACACTGAAGCTTTCTTT,CASSIGRGTMLVNTEAFF
TRBV10-3,NA,TRBJ1-1,NA,TGTGCCATCAGTGAGTCGAGGGCTGGAGCTTTCTTT,CAISESRAGAFF
TRBV29-1,TRBD2,TRBJ2-2,NA,TGCAGCGTTGGGCGGGAGAGGTCGGGCGGGGAGCTGTTTTTT,CSVGRERSGGELFF
TRBV28,TRBD1,TRBJ1-2,NA,TGTGCCAGCAGGGCCCCACGTCGGACAGGGGGGGGCCGCGGCTACACCTTC,CASRAPRRTGGGRGYTF
TRBV19,NA,TRBJ1-3,few,TGTGCCAGTAGTTTCCGGGCTGGAAACACCATATATTTT,CASSFRAGNTIYF
TRBV6-5,NA,TRBJ2-5,NA,TGTGCCAGCAGCTCACAGGTAATCCAAGAGACCCAGTACTTC,CASSSQVIQETQYF
TRBV19,TRBD1,TRBJ2-7,NA,TGTGCCAGTACACCCACCGTATTCGACAGGGGCTACGAGCAGTACTTC,CASTPTVFDRGYEQYF
TRBV6-5,TRBD1,TRBJ1-6,NA,TGTGCCAGCAGTTACAGGACAGGAGATTCACCCCTCCACTTT,CASSYRTGDSPLHF
TRBV5-1,NA,TRBJ1-1,NA,TGCGCCAGCAGCGGGAGGGTAGGGGACACTGAAGCTTTCTTT,CASSGRVGDTEAFF
TRBV9,NA,TRBJ2-7,NA,TGTGCCAGCAGTCCGAAACTACAGGGTACCTACGAGCAGTACTTC,CASSPKLQGTYEQYF
TRBV6-4,TRBD2,TRBJ2-1,NA,TGTGCCAGCAGTGAACGGGCTAGCGGGTACAATGAGCAGTTCTTC,CASSERASGYNEQFF
TRBV29-1,NA,TRBJ2-5,NA,TGCAGCGCTGGGGGCGCTGCGACAGAGACCCAGTACTTC,CSAGGAATETQYF
TRBV7-8,NA,TRBJ2-1,NA,TGTGCCAGCAAGGGACGGAGGAGGGCTGGGTCCTACAATGAGCAGTTCTTC,CASKGRRRAGSYNEQFF
TRBV10-3,NA,TRBJ2-1,NA,TGTGCCATCAATACTGGGGGCGGCAATGAGCAGTTCTTC,CAINTGGGNEQFF
TRBV28,TRBD1,TRBJ2-6,NA,TGTGCCACCCAAGGGGGCAGATCTGGGGCCAACGTCCTGACTTTC,CATQGGRSGANVLTF
TRBV7-3,NA,TRBJ1-1,medium-sized,TGTGCCAGCAGCCTACACCAGGGGAACACTGAAGCTTTCTTT,CASSLHQGNTEAFF
TRBV6-5,TRBD1,TRBJ1-5,NA,TGTGCCAGCGGGACAGGGTTCAATCAGCCCCAGCATTTT,CASGTGFNQPQHF
TRBV5-8,TRBD2,TRBJ2-7,NA,TGTGCCAGCAGCCCTCGACTAGCGACTTCCTACGAGCAGTACTTC,CASSPRLATSYEQYF
TRBV18,TRBD2,TRBJ2-3,NA,TGTGCCAGCTCACCAGTTGAGGGGGTCGCGGGAGGAACAGATACGCAGTATTTT,CASSPVEGVAGGTDTQYF
TRBV14,TRBD1,TRBJ1-1,NA,TGTGCCAGCGGACAGGGGGCAAACACTGAAGCTTTCTTT,CASGQGANTEAFF
TRBV6-1,TRBD2,TRBJ2-3,NA,TGTGCCAGCACGCGGGGAGGGTCAGATACGCAGTATTTT,CASTRGGSDTQYF
TRBV5-1,NA,TRBJ1-1,NA,TGCGCCAGCAGCCCGGCGGTCGGCAGCACTGAAGCTTTCTTT,CASSPAVGSTEAFF
TRBV5-1,NA,TRBJ2-7,NA,TGCGCCAGCAGCTTGGAGGGGTACGAGCAGTACTTC,CASSLEGYEQYF
TRBV19,TRBD1,TRBJ1-1,NA,TGTGCCAGTACTAGGGGGCGAGGGACTGAAGCTTTCTTT,CASTRGRGTEAFF
TRBV5-4,TRBD2,TRBJ2-7,NA,TGTGCCAGCAGCCTGGGACTAGCGGGGACCTCCTACGAGCAGTACTTC,CASSLGLAGTSYEQYF
TRBV28,NA,TRBJ2-7,NA,TGTGCCAGCAGTTCAACACGAACAGCCTACGAGCAGTACTTC,CASSSTRTAYEQYF
TRBV11-1,NA,TRBJ2-1,NA,TGTGCCAGCAGCTTAGTAGCGTACACCTACAATGAGCAGTTCTTC,CASSLVAYTYNEQFF
TRBV19,NA,TRBJ1-2,NA,TGTGCCAGTAGTCCGGGAGTGTGGACCCCAACTGGGGGCTACACCTTC,CASSPGVWTPTGGYTF
TRBV7-9,TRBD1,TRBJ2-7,NA,TGTGCCAGCAGCAGGGACAGGGGGCTTAGCGAGCAGTACTTC,CASSRDRGLSEQYF
TRBV6-6,NA,TRBJ2-5,NA,TGTGCCAGCAGTTACCAGAGGGCCCAGTACTTC,CASSYQRAQYF
TRBV6-5,NA,TRBJ1-1,NA,TGTGCCAGCAGCTTAACGCCCCAGGAAAACACTGAAGCTTTCTTT,CASSLTPQENTEAFF